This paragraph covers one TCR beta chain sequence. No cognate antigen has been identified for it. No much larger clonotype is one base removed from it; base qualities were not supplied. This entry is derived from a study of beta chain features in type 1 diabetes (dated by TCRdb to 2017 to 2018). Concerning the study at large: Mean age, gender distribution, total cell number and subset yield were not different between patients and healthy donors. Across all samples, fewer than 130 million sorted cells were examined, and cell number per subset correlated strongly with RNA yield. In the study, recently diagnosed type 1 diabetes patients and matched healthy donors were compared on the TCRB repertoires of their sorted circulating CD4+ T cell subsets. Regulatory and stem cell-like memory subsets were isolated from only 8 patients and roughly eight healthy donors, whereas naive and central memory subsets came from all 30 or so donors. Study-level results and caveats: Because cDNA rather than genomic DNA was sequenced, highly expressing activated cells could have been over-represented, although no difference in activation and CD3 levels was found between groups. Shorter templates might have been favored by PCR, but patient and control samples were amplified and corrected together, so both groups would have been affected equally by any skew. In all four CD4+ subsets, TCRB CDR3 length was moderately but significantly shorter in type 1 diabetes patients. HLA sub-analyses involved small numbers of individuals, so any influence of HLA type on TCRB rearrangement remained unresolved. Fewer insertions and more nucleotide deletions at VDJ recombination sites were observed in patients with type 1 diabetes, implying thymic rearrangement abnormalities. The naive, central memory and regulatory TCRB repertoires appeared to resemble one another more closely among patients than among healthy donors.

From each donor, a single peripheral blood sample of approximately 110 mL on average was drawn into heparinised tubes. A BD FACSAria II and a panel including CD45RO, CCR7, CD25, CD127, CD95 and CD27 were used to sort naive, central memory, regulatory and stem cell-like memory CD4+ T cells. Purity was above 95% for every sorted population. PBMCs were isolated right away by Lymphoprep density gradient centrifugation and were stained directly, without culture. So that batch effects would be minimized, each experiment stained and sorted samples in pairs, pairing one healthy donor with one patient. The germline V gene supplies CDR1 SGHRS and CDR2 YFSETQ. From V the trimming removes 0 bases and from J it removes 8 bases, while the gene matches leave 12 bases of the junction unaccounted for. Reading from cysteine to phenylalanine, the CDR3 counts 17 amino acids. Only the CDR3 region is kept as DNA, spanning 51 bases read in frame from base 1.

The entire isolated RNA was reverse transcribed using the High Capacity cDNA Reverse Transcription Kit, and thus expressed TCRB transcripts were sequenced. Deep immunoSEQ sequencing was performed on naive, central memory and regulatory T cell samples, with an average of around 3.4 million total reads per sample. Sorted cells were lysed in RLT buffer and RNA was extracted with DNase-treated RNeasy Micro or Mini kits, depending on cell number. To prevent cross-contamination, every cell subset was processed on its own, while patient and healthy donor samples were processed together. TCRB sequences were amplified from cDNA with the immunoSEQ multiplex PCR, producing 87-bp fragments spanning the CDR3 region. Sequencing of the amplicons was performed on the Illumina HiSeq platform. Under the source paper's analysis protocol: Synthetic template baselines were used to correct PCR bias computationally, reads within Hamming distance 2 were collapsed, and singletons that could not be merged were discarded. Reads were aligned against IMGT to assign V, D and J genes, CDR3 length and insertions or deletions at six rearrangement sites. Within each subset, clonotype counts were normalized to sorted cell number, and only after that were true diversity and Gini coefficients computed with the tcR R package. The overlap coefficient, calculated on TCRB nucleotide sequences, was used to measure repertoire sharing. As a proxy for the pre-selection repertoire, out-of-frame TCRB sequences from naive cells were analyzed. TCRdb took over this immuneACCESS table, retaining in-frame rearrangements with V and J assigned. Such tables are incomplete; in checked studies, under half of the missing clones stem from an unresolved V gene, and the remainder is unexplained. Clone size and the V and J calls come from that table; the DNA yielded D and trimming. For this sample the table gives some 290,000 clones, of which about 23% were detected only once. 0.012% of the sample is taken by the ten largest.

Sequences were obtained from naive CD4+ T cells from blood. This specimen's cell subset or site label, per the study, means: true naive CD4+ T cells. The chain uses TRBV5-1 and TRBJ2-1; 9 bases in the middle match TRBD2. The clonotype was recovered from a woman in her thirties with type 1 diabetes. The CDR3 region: CASSLAAGGPTGDEQFF. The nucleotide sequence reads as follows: TGCGCCAGCAGCTTGGCAGCGGGAGGTCCCACCGGTGATGAGCAGTTCTTC.